This TCR beta chain was identified in a study of T cells in Graves' hyperthyroidism and ophthalmopathy. The CDR3 runs to 12 residues. Germline lookup yields CDR1 SGHTA and CDR2 FQGNSA. Between the trimmed V and J ends, which lost 4 bases and 2 bases, there was a span of 6 bases. Regions amplified from RNA transcripts were the TCR beta CDR3 regions. The HTBI primer set was used in a first-round RT-PCR of the TCR CDR3. TCRdb passed the multiplex PCR reads through MiXCR, listing each CDR3 protein once. The sample has more than 300,000 distinct CDR3 sequences; about 14% are singletons. This clonotype has ten or more counts.

Sequencing input: blood. The chain recombines TRBV7-2 with TRBJ2-7; no reliable D call. This TCR was sampled from a woman aged 55-75 years with Graves' hyperthyroidism. CDR3 region: CASSWQTYEQYF. CDR3 DNA: TGTGCCAGCAGCTGGCAGACCTACGAGCAGTACTTC.